This is a list of T cell receptor beta chains from one sample in a study of shared clonotypes between healthy human individuals. Clones were sequenced by immunoSEQ multiplex PCR, and TCRdb holds only the in-frame ones, with some missing. The repertoire includes fewer than 700,000 clones, roughly 79% of them detected once, and around 11% sits in the top ten. The sequencing input was PBMCs. All receptors come from a woman in her forties in good health. Some clones in this sample may be carry-over from other donors' samples. CDR3s include the opening cysteine and the closing phenylalanine or tryptophan. D genes are given only for firm matches. Clone sizes are given selectively: once, few, many, or a class where the clone is expanded.

J gene	clone size	V gene	D gene	CDR3 protein	CDR3 DNA
TRBJ2-7	-	TRBV6-5	-	CASSAGTEQYF	TGTGCCAGCAGTGCCGGGACGGAGCAGTACTTC
TRBJ2-2	-	TRBV19	-	CASQKGRGGSGELFF	TGTGCCAGTCAAAAGGGCAGGGGAGGGTCCGGGGAGCTGTTTTTT
TRBJ2-5	-	TRBV11-1	-	CASSLGRSGYQETQYF	TGTGCCAGCAGCTTAGGGAGAAGCGGGTACCAAGAGACCCAGTACTTC
TRBJ2-1	-	TRBV5-1	-	CASSGGRTVSYNEQFF	TGCGCCAGCAGCGGGGGAAGGACAGTATCCTACAATGAGCAGTTCTTC
TRBJ2-3	-	TRBV10-3	TRBD2	CAISEYAGGGGTDTQYF	TGTGCCATCAGTGAGTATGCGGGGGGCGGTGGCACAGATACGCAGTATTTT
TRBJ2-3	-	TRBV4-3	-	CASSQDLGIDTQYF	TGCGCCAGCAGCCAAGATCTGGGGATAGATACGCAGTATTTT
TRBJ1-3	-	TRBV6-5	-	CASRFSSGNTIYF	TGTGCCAGCAGGTTCAGCTCTGGAAACACCATATATTTT
TRBJ2-3	-	TRBV18	-	CASSPLGTPRSGTDTQYF	TGTGCCAGCTCACCGTTGGGGACCCCCCGTTCTGGCACAGATACGCAGTATTTT
TRBJ2-7	-	TRBV6-1	-	CATTLVGEQYF	TGTGCCACCACTTTGGTCGGCGAGCAGTACTTC
TRBJ1-2	-	TRBV9	-	CASSVAGGADNYGYTF	TGTGCCAGCAGCGTAGCTGGCGGGGCCGATAACTATGGCTACACCTTC
TRBJ2-1	-	TRBV5-1	-	CASSLNTGGGYNEQFF	TGCGCCAGCAGCCTTAATACTGGAGGGGGCTACAATGAGCAGTTCTTC
TRBJ1-5	-	TRBV27	-	CASSLKNQPQHF	TGTGCCAGCAGTTTGAAAAATCAGCCCCAGCATTTT
TRBJ1-1	-	TRBV27	-	CASSAQGKYTEAFF	TGTGCCAGCAGCGCACAGGGAAAGTACACTGAAGCTTTCTTT
TRBJ2-2	few	TRBV2	TRBD1	CASSSGQVANTGELFF	TGTGCCAGCAGTTCCGGACAGGTAGCGAACACCGGGGAGCTGTTTTTT
TRBJ2-7	-	TRBV28	TRBD2	CASSPLSGRSVEQYF	TGTGCCAGCAGCCCCCTTAGCGGGAGATCCGTCGAGCAGTACTTC
TRBJ2-7	-	TRBV4-3	-	CASSQDLIGQSYEQYF	TGCGCCAGCAGCCAAGATCTCATAGGACAATCCTACGAGCAGTACTTC
TRBJ1-2	-	TRBV7-2	TRBD1	CASSSGQLNGYTF	TGTGCCAGCAGCTCGGGACAGCTCAATGGCTACACCTTC
TRBJ2-1	-	TRBV27	-	CASSLLGGSYNEQFF	TGTGCCAGCTCCCTCCTCGGGGGCTCCTACAATGAGCAGTTCTTC
TRBJ1-1	few	TRBV5-1	-	CASSLVVAGTTEAFF	TGCGCCAGCAGCTTGGTGGTGGCGGGGACGACTGAAGCTTTCTTT
TRBJ2-2	-	TRBV6-1	-	CASQLLETGELFF	TGTGCCAGCCAACTTTTAGAGACCGGGGAGCTGTTTTTT
TRBJ2-7	-	TRBV5-6	-	CASSLTGDASYEQYF	TGTGCCAGCAGCTTGACGGGGGATGCCTCCTACGAGCAGTACTTC
TRBJ1-2	-	TRBV15	TRBD1	CATSWDRVEYGYTF	TGTGCCACCAGCTGGGACAGGGTTGAGTATGGCTACACCTTC
TRBJ2-7	-	TRBV9	TRBD2	CASSVGGSQYEQYF	TGTGCCAGCAGCGTTGGCGGGAGTCAGTACGAGCAGTACTTC
TRBJ1-5	-	TRBV2	TRBD1	CASTPGQGASQPQHF	TGTGCCAGCACCCCGGGTCAGGGGGCATCTCAGCCCCAGCATTTT
TRBJ2-3	-	TRBV7-7	-	CASSLEFASTDTQYF	TGTGCTAGCAGCTTGGAATTCGCTAGCACAGATACGCAGTATTTT
TRBJ1-3	many	TRBV30	-	CAWSVGGAGNTIYF	TGTGCCTGGAGTGTGGGGGGAGCTGGAAACACCATATATTTT
TRBJ1-4	-	TRBV27	-	CASKGFQDEKLFF	TGTGCCAGCAAAGGTTTCCAGGATGAAAAACTGTTTTTT
TRBJ2-2	-	TRBV28	-	CASSTFGTYTGELFF	TGTGCCAGCAGCACCTTTGGGACTTACACCGGGGAGCTGTTTTTT
TRBJ2-7	-	TRBV6-4	-	CASSDGRVEQYF	TGTGCCAGCAGTGACGGTCGAGTCGAGCAGTACTTC
TRBJ2-5	-	TRBV7-2	-	CASRLQIPETQYF	TGTGCCAGCAGGCTACAGATACCAGAGACCCAGTACTTC
TRBJ2-7	-	TRBV5-4	-	CASSLEVSSYEQYF	TGTGCCAGCAGCTTGGAAGTTAGCTCCTACGAGCAGTACTTC
TRBJ2-7	-	TRBV7-9	-	CASSLAGREYEQYF	TGTGCCAGCAGCTTAGCGGGGAGAGAATACGAGCAGTACTTC
TRBJ2-1	few	TRBV5-5	TRBD2	CASSLTGGGYNEQFF	TGTGCCAGCAGCCTTACTGGCGGGGGGTACAATGAGCAGTTCTTC
TRBJ1-1	-	TRBV7-2	TRBD1	CASSLLTGDYTEAFF	TGTGCCAGCAGCCTACTGACAGGGGATTATACTGAAGCTTTCTTT
TRBJ1-1	-	TRBV29-1	-	CSVKTGRNTEAFF	TGCAGCGTTAAGACAGGACGGAACACTGAAGCTTTCTTT
TRBJ1-5	-	TRBV28	-	CASSKEAYSNQPQHF	TGTGCCAGCAGCAAAGAGGCTTATAGCAATCAGCCCCAGCATTTT
TRBJ2-3	-	TRBV27	-	CASSNRVDTQYF	TGTGCCAGCAGCAACCGTGTGGATACGCAGTATTTT
TRBJ2-7	few	TRBV28	TRBD1	CASTDRDRNSYEQYF	TGTGCCAGCACCGACAGGGACAGGAACTCCTACGAGCAGTACTTC
TRBJ1-1	few	TRBV11-2	-	CASSSEAGFRSTEAFF	TGTGCCAGCAGCTCAGAGGCGGGGTTCCGGAGCACTGAAGCTTTCTTT
TRBJ2-2	-	TRBV6-1	-	CASSREEYSGELFF	TGTGCCAGCAGTAGGGAGGAGTATAGCGGGGAGCTGTTTTTT
TRBJ1-5	-	TRBV18	TRBD1	CASSLILTGENQPQHF	TGTGCCAGCTCACTTATTTTGACAGGGGAAAATCAGCCCCAGCATTTT
TRBJ1-1	-	TRBV6-4	-	CASTDTEAFF	TGTGCCAGCACGGACACTGAAGCTTTCTTT
TRBJ2-1	-	TRBV10-1	-	CASSSGAYNEQFF	TGCGCCAGCAGTTCTGGGGCCTACAATGAGCAGTTCTTC
TRBJ1-1	-	TRBV5-1	TRBD1	CASSLLTGGTEAFF	TGCGCCAGCAGCTTGCTGACAGGGGGCACTGAAGCTTTCTTT
TRBJ2-7	-	TRBV28	TRBD2	CASSDGLAGSYEQYF	TGTGCCAGCAGCGATGGACTAGCGGGTAGCTACGAGCAGTACTTC
TRBJ2-7	few	TRBV5-6	-	CASSHRDMSREQYF	TGTGCCAGCAGCCACCGGGACATGAGTCGCGAGCAGTACTTC
TRBJ2-2	-	TRBV2	TRBD2	CASQLAGRTGELFF	TGTGCCAGCCAACTAGCGGGAAGGACCGGGGAGCTGTTTTTT
TRBJ2-7	-	TRBV5-1	TRBD2	CASSAKGLAGEAYEQYF	TGCGCCAGCAGCGCGAAGGGACTAGCGGGAGAGGCCTACGAGCAGTACTTC
TRBJ1-5	-	TRBV7-9	TRBD1	CASSLGVQGVGQPQHF	TGTGCCAGCAGCTTAGGGGTGCAGGGGGTGGGTCAGCCCCAGCATTTT
TRBJ1-4	few	TRBV6-1	-	CASSEGAGLLVDNEKLFF	TGTGCCAGCAGTGAAGGAGCTGGTCTCCTAGTCGACAATGAAAAACTGTTTTTT
TRBJ2-5	-	TRBV28	TRBD1	CASSSPGQFETQYF	TGTGCCAGCAGTTCCCCGGGACAGTTCGAGACCCAGTACTTC
TRBJ1-4	-	TRBV7-9	-	CASSLALRAFNEKLFF	TGTGCCAGCAGCTTAGCCCTCAGGGCGTTTAATGAAAAACTGTTTTTT